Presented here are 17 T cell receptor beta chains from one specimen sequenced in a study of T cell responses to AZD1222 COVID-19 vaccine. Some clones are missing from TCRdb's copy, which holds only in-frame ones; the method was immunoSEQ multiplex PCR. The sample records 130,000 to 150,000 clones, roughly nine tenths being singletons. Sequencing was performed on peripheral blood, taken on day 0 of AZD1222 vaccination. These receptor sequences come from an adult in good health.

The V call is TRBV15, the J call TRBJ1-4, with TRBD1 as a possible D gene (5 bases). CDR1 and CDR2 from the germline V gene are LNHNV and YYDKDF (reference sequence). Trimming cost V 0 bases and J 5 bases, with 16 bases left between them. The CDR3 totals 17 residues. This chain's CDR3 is CATSRDPSGTGNEKLFF. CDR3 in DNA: TGTGCCACCAGCAGAGACCCTTCCGGGACGGGAAATGAAAAACTGTTTTTT.

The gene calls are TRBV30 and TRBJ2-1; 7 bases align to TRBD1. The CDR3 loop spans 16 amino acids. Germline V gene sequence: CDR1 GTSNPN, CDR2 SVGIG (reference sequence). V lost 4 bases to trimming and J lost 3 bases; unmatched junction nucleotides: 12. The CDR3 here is CAWTYGSGTDYNEQFF. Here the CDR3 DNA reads TGTGCCTGGACCTATGGATCCGGGACAGACTACAATGAGCAGTTCTTC.

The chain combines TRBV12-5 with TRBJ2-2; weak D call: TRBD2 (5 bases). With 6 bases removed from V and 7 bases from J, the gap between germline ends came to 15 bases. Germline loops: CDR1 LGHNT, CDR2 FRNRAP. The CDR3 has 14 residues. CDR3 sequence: CASGPGLAGGELFF. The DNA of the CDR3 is TGTGCTAGTGGCCCAGGACTGGCCGGCGGGGAGCTGTTTTTT.

The CDR3 sequence is CSVGSGTGVTDTQYF. The CDR3 region has the DNA TGCAGCGTTGGCTCCGGGACAGGGGTTACAGATACGCAGTATTTT. This chain links TRBV29-1 with TRBJ2-3; 10 bases are shared with TRBD1. CDR1 and CDR2 (germline): SQVTM, ANQGSEA. This CDR3 spans 15 amino acids. V shed 4 bases and J 3 bases; nucleotides not matched to a gene: 7.

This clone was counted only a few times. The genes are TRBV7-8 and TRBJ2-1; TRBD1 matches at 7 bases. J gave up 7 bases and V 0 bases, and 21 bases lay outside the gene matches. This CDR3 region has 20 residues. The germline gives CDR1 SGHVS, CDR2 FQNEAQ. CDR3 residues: CASSLAVVWTGGYLGNEQFF. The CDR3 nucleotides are TGTGCCAGCAGCTTAGCGGTGGTTTGGACAGGAGGCTATTTAGGAAATGAGCAGTTCTTC.

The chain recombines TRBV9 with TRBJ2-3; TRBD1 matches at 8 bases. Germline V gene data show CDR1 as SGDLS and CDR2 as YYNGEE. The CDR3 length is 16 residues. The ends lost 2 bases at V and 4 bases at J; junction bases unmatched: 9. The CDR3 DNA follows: TGTGCCAGCAGCGTGGGAGGACAGGGTGAGGCAGATACGCAGTATTTT. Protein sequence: CASSVGGQGEADTQYF.

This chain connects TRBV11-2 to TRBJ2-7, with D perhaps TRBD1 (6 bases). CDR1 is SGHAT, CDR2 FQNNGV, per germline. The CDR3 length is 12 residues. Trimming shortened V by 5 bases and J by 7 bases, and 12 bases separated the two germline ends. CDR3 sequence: CASSIGQREQYF. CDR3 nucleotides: TGTGCCAGCAGCATCGGACAGAGGGAGCAGTACTTC.

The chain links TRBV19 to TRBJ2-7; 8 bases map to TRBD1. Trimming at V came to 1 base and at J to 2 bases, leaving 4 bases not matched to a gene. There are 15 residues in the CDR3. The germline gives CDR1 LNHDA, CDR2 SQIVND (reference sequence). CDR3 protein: CASSIAKTGAYEQYF. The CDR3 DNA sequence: TGTGCCAGTAGTATAGCCAAGACAGGGGCCTACGAGCAGTACTTC.

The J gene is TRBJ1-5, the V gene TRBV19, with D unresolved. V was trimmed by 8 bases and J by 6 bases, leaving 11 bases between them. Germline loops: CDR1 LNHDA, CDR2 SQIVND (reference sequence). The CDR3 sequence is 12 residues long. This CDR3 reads CASARVGQPQHF. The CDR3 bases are TGTGCCAGTGCTCGGGTGGGTCAGCCCCAGCATTTT.

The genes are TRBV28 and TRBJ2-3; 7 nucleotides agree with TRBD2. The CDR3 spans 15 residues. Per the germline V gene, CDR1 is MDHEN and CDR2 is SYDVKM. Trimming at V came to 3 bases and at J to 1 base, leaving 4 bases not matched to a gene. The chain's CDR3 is CASSFRAGRTDTQYF. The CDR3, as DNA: TGTGCCAGCAGTTTCCGAGCGGGGCGCACAGATACGCAGTATTTT.

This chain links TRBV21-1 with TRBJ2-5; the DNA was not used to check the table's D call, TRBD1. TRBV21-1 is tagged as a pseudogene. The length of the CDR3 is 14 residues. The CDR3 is CASSPTGEVLAQYF. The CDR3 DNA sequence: TGTGCCAGCTCCCCGACAGGGGAGGTTTTGGCCCAGTACTTC.

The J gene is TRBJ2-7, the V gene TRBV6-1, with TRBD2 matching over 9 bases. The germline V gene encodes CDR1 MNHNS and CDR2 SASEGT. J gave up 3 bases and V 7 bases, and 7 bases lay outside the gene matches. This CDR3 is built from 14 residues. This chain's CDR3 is CASTIAGVYYEQYF. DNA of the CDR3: TGTGCCAGCACTATAGCGGGAGTATACTACGAGCAGTACTTC.

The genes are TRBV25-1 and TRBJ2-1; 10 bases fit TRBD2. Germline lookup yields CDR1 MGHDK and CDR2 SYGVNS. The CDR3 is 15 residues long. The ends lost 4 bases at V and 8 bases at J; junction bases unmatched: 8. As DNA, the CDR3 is TGTGCCAGCAGTGGAGGCCTAGCGGGAGAGGATGAGCAGTTCTTC. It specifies CASSGGLAGEDEQFF.

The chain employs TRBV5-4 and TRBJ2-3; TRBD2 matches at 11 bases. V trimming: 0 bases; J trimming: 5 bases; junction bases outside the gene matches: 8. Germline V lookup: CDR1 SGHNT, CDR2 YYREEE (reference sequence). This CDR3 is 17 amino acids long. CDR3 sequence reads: CASSLAGLAGGKDTQYF. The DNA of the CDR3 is TGTGCCAGCAGCTTGGCCGGGCTAGCGGGAGGTAAAGATACGCAGTATTTT.

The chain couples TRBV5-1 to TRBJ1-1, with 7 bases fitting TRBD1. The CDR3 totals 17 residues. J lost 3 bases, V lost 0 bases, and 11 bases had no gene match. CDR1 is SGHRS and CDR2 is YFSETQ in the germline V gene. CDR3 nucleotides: TGCGCCAGCAGCTTGGGGGACCGACAGGGAGACTACACTGAAGCTTTCTTT. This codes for CASSLGDRQGDYTEAFF.

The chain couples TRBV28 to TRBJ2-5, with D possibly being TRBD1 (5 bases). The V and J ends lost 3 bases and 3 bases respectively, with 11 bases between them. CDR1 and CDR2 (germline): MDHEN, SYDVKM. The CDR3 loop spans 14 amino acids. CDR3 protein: CASSLGQNEETQYF. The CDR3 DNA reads TGTGCCAGCAGTTTGGGGCAGAACGAAGAGACCCAGTACTTC.

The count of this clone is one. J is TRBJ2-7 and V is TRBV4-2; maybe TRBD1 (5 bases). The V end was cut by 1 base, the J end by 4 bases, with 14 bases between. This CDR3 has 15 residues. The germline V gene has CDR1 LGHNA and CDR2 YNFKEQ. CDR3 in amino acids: CASSQGGAGQYEQYF. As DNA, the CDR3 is TGTGCCAGCAGCCAAGGTGGGGCAGGGCAATACGAGCAGTACTTC.